The T cell receptor (beta chain) described here comes from a study of blood T cell repertoires in COVID-19. Study-wide background: There were acute and convalescent COVID-19 samples, and they came from the United States, Italy and Spain. PBMCs, B-cell-depleted T cells, or T cells provided the cDNA or gDNA that made up the material.

Deletions cut 5 bases from V and 4 bases from J, with 20 bases between. From germline, CDR1 is SGHTA and CDR2 FQGNSA. The CDR3 runs 16 residues. Per the study methods: It was from reference gene primer amplification that nucleated cell counts were estimated. Method: immunoSEQ multiplex PCR; TCRdb's copy keeps in-frame clones and lacks some. For V, J and clone size, that table is used; D and trimming come from the DNA. The sample has approximately 150,000 clones; about 86% are singletons. The V and J genes are TRBV7-2 and TRBJ1-2; tentative D call: TRBD1 (6 bases). Material: peripheral blood. The origin of this receptor is a woman older than 75 with acute or convalescent COVID-19. CDR3 nucleotide sequence: TGTGCCAGCAGCCCCGAAGGGGGTCCTTCGGCCTATGGCTACACCTTC. Encoded protein: CASSPEGGPSAYGYTF.